This T cell receptor beta chain was documented in a study of cytomegalovirus exposure and HLA in healthy donors. Study findings and constraints: The study flagged fewer than 200 TCR beta chains as cytomegalovirus-associated.

Of note for this clone: Its antigen is unknown.

The table came from immunoSEQ multiplex PCR; TCRdb's copy has only in-frame clones and leaves some out. The sample has some 190,000 clones, roughly 82% seen once. The origin of this receptor is a woman aged 18 to 35 in good health and CMV-seronegative. Sequenced material: PBMCs.

Written as DNA, the CDR3 is TGCGCCAGCAGCACAGGACTAGCGGCCTCGGGAGAGACCCAGTACTTC. Translating gives CASSTGLAASGETQYF. The chain joins TRBV5-1 to TRBJ2-5; TRBD2 matches at 10 bases. Germline CDR1 and CDR2: SGHRS and YFSETQ. Trimming took 4 bases from V and 4 from J; bases not matched to a gene: 10. The CDR3 runs to 16 residues.